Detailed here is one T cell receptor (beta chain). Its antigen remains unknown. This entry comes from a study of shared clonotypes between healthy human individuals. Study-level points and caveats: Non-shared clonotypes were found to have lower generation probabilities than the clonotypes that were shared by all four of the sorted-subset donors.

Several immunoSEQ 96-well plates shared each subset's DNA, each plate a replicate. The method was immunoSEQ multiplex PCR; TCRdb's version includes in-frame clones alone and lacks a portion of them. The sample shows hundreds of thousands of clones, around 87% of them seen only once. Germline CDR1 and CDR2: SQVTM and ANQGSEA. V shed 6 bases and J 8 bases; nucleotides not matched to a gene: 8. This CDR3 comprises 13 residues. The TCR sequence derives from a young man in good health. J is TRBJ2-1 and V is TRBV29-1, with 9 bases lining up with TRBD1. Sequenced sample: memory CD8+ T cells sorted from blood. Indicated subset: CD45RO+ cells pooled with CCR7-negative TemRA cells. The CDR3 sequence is CSVPGQGGDEQFF. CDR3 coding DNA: TGCAGCGTACCGGGACAGGGTGGGGATGAGCAGTTCTTC.